This T cell receptor beta chain was found in a study of shared clonotypes between healthy human individuals. Study overall: The people who gave samples were a couple of women and a few men aged 18 to 49.

The DNA input per sorted-subset replicate PCR was approximately 210 ng, corresponding to 30,000 or so T cell genomes. Sequencing used immunoSEQ multiplex PCR; TCRdb keeps in-frame clones, though not all of them. The sample has about a million clones; about 80% are singletons. In germline, CDR1 is SGDLS, CDR2 YYNGEE. This CDR3 spans 14 amino acids. Trimming took off 0 bases at V and 4 bases at J, with 9 bases between the two ends. In the case of this clone: Its antigen is not known.

Study-level findings and limits: Relative to clonotypes present in all four donors, those not shared had lower generation probabilities.

Donors, healthy HIV-negative adults, lacked recent acute infections or vaccinations. Sequencing was performed on memory CD4+ T cells from PBMCs. Subset indicated: CD45RA-negative fraction. This receptor was taken from a man younger than 35 in good health. Some clones in this sample may be carry-over from other donors' samples. The chain carries TRBV9 and TRBJ2-3; D is uncertain. The CDR3 sequence is CASSVGVSSDTQYF. CDR3 bases: TGTGCCAGCAGCGTAGGGGTTAGCTCAGATACGCAGTATTTT.